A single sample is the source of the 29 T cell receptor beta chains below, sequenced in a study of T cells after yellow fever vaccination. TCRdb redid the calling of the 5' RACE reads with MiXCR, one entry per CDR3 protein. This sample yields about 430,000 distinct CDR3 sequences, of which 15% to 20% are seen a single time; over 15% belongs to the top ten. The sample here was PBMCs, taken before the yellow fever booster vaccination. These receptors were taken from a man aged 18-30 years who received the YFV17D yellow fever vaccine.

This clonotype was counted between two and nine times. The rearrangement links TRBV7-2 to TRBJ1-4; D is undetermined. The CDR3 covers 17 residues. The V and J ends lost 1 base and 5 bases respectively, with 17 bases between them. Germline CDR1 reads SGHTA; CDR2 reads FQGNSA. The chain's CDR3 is CASSLGAEENWNEKLFF. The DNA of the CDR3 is TGTGCCAGCAGCTTAGGAGCGGAGGAAAACTGGAATGAAAAACTGTTTTTT.

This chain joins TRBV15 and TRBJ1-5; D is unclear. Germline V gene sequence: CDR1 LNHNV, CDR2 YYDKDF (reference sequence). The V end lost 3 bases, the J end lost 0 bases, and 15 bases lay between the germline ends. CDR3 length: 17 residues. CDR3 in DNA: TGTGCCACCAGCAGCCGGAGGTCCGCGTATAGCAATCAGCCCCAGCATTTT. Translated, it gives CATSSRRSAYSNQPQHF.

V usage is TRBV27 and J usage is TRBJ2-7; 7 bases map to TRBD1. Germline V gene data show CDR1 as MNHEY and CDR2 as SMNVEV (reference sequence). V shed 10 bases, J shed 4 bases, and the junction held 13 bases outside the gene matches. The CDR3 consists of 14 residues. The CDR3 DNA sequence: TGTGCCACCCGGGACAGCTCGTTAACATACGAGCAGTACTTC. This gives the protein CATRDSSLTYEQYF.

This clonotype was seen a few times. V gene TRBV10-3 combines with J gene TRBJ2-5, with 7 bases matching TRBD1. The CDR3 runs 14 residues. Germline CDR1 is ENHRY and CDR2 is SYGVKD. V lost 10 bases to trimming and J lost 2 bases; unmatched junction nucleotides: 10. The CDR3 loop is CATQRTGIQETQYF. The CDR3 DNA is TGTGCCACCCAAAGGACAGGAATACAAGAGACCCAGTACTTC.

This CDR3 reads CASWRAQAFF. In DNA form, the CDR3 reads TGCGCCAGTTGGCGGGCCCAAGCTTTCTTT. The chain recombines TRBV10-2 with TRBJ1-1; D gene ambiguous. V lost 9 bases and J 9 bases, leaving 11 bases between the germline ends. In germline, CDR1 is WSHSY, CDR2 SAAADI. The CDR3 covers 10 residues.

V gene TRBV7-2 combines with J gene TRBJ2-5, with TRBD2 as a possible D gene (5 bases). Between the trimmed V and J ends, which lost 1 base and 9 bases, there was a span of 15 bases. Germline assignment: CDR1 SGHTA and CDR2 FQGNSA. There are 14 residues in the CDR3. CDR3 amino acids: CASSLGRFSVPQYF. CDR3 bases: TGTGCCAGCAGCTTAGGGCGGTTTAGCGTACCCCAGTACTTC. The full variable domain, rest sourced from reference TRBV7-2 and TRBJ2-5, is GAGVSQSPSNKVTEKGKDVELRCDPISGHTALYWYRQSLGQGLEFLIYFQGNSAPDKSGLPSDRFSAERTGGSVSTLTIQRTQQEDSAVYLCASSLGRFSVPQYFGPGTRLLVL.

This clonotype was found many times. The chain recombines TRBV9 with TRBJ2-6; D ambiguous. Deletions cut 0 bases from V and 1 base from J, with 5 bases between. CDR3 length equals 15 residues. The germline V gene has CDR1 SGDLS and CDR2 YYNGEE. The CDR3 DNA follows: TGTGCCAGCAGCGTAGTTGGTTCTGGGGCCAACGTCCTGACTTTC. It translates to CASSVVGSGANVLTF.

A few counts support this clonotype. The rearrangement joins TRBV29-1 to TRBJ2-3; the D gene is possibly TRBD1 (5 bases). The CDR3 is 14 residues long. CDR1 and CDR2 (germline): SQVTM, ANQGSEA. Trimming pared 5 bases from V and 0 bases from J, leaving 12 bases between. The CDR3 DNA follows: TGCAGCGTTACCCCAGGGTTGAGCACAGATACGCAGTATTTT. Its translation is CSVTPGLSTDTQYF.

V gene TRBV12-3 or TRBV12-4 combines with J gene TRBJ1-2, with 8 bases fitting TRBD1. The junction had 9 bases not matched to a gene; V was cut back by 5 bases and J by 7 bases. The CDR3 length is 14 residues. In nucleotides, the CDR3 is TGTGCCAGCAGTCCCGACAGGGGTATATTTGGCTACACCTTC. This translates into CASSPDRGIFGYTF.

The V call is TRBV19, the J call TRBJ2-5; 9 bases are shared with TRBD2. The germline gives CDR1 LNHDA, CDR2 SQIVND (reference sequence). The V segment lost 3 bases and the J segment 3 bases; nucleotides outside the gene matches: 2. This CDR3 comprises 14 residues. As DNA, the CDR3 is TGTGCCAGTAGTATGTCTAGCGGGGAAGAGACCCAGTACTTC. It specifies CASSMSSGEETQYF.

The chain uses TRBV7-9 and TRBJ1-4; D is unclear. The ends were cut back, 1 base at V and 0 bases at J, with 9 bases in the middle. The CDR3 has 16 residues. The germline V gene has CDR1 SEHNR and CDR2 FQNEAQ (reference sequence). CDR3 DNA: TGTGCCAGCAGCTTAGGATTCGGTCCAACTAATGAAAAACTGTTTTTT. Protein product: CASSLGFGPTNEKLFF.

The CDR3 is CASLRDPTLNEQFF. The CDR3 nucleotides read TGTGCCAGCCTCCGGGACCCAACCCTCAATGAGCAGTTCTTC. The chain uses TRBV6-1 and TRBJ2-1; D tentatively fits TRBD1 or TRBD2 (5 bases each). Germline CDR1 reads MNHNS; CDR2 reads SASEGT. The CDR3 totals 14 residues. V was shortened by 8 bases and J by 6 bases, with 17 bases between the two germline ends.

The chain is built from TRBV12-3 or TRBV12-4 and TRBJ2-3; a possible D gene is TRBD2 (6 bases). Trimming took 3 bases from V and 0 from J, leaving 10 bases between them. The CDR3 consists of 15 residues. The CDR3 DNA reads TGTGCCAGCAGTTTTCCGGGGGTTAGCACAGATACGCAGTATTTT. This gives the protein CASSFPGVSTDTQYF.

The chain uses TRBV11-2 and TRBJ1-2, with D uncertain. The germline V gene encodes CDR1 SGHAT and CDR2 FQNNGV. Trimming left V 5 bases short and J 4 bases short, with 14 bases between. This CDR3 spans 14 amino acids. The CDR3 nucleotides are TGTGCCAGCAGCCCCCTCGGGTATGGCTATGGCTACACCTTC. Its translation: CASSPLGYGYGYTF.

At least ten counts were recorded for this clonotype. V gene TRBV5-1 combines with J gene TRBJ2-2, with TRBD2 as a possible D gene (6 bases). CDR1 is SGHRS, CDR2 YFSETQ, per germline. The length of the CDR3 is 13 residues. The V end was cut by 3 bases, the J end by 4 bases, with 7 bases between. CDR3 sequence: CASSSTSTGELFF. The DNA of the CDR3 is TGCGCCAGCAGCTCGACTAGCACCGGGGAGCTGTTTTTT.

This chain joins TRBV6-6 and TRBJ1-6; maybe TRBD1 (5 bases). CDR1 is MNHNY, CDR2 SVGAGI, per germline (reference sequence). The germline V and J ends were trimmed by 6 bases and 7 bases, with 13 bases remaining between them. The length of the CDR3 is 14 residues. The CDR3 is CASRPTGGNSPLHF. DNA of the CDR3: TGTGCCAGCAGGCCGACCGGGGGGAATTCACCCCTCCACTTT.

Written as DNA, the CDR3 is TGCGCCAGCAGCCAGCTCAGCTCTAGCGGGGGGCCTTTCCAGGAGACCCAGTACTTC. Its translation: CASSQLSSSGGPFQETQYF. This chain joins TRBV4-1 and TRBJ2-5; TRBD2 matches 11 bases. The germline V gene encodes CDR1 MGHRA and CDR2 YSYEKL. Trimming at V came to 3 bases and at J to 5 bases, leaving 17 bases not matched to a gene. This CDR3 spans 19 amino acids.

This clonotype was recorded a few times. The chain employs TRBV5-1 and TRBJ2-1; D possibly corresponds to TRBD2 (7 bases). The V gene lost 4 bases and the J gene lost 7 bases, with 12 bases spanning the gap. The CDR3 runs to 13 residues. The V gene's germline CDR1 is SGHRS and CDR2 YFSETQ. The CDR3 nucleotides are TGCGCCAGCAGCCCCGAGGGGGGGAATGAGCAGTTCTTC. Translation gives CASSPEGGNEQFF.

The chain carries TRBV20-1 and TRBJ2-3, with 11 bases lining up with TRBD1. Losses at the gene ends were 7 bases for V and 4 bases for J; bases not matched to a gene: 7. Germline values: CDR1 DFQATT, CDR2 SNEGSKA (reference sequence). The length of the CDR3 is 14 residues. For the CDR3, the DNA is TGCAGTGGCCGGGGACAGGGGGGGCCAGATACGCAGTATTTT. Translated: CSGRGQGGPDTQYF.

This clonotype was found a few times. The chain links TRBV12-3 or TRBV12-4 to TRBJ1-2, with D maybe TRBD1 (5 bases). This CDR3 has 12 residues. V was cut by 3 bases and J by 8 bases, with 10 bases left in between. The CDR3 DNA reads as TGTGCCAGCAGTTTGGGGGTCCACGGCTACACCTTC. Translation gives CASSLGVHGYTF.

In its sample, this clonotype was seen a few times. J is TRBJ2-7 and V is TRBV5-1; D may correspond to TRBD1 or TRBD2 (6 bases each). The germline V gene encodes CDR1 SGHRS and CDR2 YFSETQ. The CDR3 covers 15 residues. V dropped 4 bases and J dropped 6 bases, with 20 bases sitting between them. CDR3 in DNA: TGCGCCAGCAGCCGGGAAGGGGGGTTTTTACGCGAGCAGTACTTC. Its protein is CASSREGGFLREQYF.

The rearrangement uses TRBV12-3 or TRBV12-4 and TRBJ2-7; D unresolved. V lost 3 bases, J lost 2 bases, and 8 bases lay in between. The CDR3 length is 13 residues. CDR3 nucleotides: TGTGCCAGCAGTTTCGACACGGCCTACGAGCAGTACTTC. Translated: CASSFDTAYEQYF.

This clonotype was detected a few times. CDR3 nucleotide sequence: TGTGCCAGCAGCCTCGCCCAGGGGGGCTGGACTGAAGCTTTCTTT. This sequence encodes CASSLAQGGWTEAFF. J is TRBJ1-1 and V is TRBV3-1, with 7 positions matching TRBD1. The CDR3 runs 15 residues. With 4 bases clipped from V and 5 bases from J, the junction kept 10 bases outside the gene matches. Germline values: CDR1 LGHDT, CDR2 YNNKEL (reference sequence). The full variable domain, with the rest looked up from reference TRBV3-1 and TRBJ1-1, is DTAVSQTPKYLVTQMGNDKSIKCEQNLGHDTMYWYKQDSKKFLKIMFSYNNKELIINETVPNRFSPKSPDKAHLNLHINSLELGDSAVYFCASSLAQGGWTEAFFGQGTRLTVV.

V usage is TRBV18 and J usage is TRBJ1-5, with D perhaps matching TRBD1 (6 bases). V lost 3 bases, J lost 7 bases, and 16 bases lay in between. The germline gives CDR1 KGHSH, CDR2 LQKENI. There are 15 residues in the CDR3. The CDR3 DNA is TGTGCCAGCTCACCGACTGCACAGGGTTACCAGCCCCAGCATTTT. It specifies CASSPTAQGYQPQHF. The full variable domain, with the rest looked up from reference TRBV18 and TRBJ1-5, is NAGVMQNPRHLVRRRGQEARLRCSPMKGHSHVYWYRQLPEEGLKFMVYLQKENIIDESGMPKERFSAEFPKEGPSILRIQQVVRGDSAAYFCASSPTAQGYQPQHFGDGTRLSIL.

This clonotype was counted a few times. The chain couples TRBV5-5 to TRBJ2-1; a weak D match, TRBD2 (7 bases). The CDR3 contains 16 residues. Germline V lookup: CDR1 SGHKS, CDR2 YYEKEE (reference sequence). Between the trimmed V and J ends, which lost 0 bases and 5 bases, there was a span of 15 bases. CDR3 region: CASSLGPPGGDNEQFF. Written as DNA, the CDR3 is TGTGCCAGCAGCTTGGGCCCCCCGGGGGGCGACAATGAGCAGTTCTTC.

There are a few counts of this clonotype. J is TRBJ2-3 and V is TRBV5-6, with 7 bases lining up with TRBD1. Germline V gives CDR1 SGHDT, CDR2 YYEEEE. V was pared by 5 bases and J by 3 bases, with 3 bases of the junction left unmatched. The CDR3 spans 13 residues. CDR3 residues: CASRTGETDTQYF. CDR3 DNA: TGTGCCAGCAGAACAGGGGAAACAGATACGCAGTATTTT.

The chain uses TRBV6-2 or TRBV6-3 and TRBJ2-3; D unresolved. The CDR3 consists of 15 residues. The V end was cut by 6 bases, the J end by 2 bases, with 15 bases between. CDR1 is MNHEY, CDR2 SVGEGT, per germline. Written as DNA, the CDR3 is TGTGCCAGCAGCCCTGGACGCGGCATCACAGATACGCAGTATTTT. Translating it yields CASSPGRGITDTQYF.

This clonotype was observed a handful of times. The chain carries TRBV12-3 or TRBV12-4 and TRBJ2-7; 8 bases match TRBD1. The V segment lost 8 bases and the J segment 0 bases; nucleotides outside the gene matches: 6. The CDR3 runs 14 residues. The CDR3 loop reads CASGWTGTSYEQYV. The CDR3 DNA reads TGTGCCAGCGGATGGACAGGGACCTCCTACGAGCAGTACGTC.

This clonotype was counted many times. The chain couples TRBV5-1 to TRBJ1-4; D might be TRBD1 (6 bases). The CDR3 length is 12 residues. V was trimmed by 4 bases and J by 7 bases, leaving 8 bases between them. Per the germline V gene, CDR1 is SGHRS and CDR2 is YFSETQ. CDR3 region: CASSPQGEKLFF. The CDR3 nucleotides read TGCGCCAGCAGCCCACAGGGTGAAAAACTGTTTTTT.